A selection of T cell receptor beta chains follows, all from one sample in a study of T-cell memory formation after mild COVID-19. TCRdb recomputed calls from the 5' RACE reads with MiXCR, one row per CDR3 protein. The sample records about 280,000 distinct CDR3 sequences, under 8.5% being singletons. Sequenced sample: PBMCs or a T cell subset sorted from them (not recorded which). These TCRs come from a man in his late teens or twenties who had mild COVID-19 (a few samples of this study predate the infection). Cell type and time point are not known. Both conserved end residues are part of each CDR3. The D gene is left open where the match is weak. A row's size may be missing; if present it is once, few, many or a size class.

V	J	size	D	CDR3	DNA
TRBV20-1	TRBJ1-6	few	TRBD1	CSARIPGQGHSPLHF	TGCAGTGCTAGAATACCGGGACAGGGACATTCACCCCTCCACTTT
TRBV7-2	TRBJ1-2	.	.	CASSLVGGVGDTF	TGTGCCAGCAGCTTAGTAGGGGGGGTCGGAGACACCTTC
TRBV10-1	TRBJ2-3	many	TRBD1	CASSGQGSTDTQYF	TGCGCCAGCAGTGGACAGGGGAGTACAGATACGCAGTATTTT
TRBV20-1	TRBJ1-1	.	TRBD1	CSANRQGRNTEAFF	TGCAGTGCTAATCGACAGGGCAGGAACACTGAAGCTTTCTTT
TRBV11-2	TRBJ2-3	few	.	CASSLRRGLSSTDTQYF	TGTGCCAGCAGCTTGAGGAGGGGACTTTCTAGCACAGATACGCAGTATTTT
TRBV6-5	TRBJ2-2	.	.	CASRKGWQENTGELFF	TGTGCCAGCAGGAAAGGGTGGCAGGAGAACACCGGGGAGCTGTTTTTT
TRBV9	TRBJ1-4	.	TRBD1	CASSETTGWREKLFF	TGTGCCAGCAGCGAGACGACAGGGTGGCGTGAAAAACTGTTTTTT
TRBV7-2	TRBJ1-1	few	.	CASSLRATLMNTEAFF	TGTGCCAGCAGCTTAAGGGCGACCCTCATGAACACTGAAGCTTTCTTT
TRBV12-3/TRBV12-4	TRBJ1-5	many	TRBD1	CASSIGDRGYQPQHF	TGTGCCAGCAGCATTGGGGACAGGGGTTATCAGCCCCAGCATTTT
TRBV4-2	TRBJ1-2	.	TRBD1	CASSHLQGAVNYGYTF	TGTGCCAGCAGCCACCTACAGGGGGCGGTTAACTATGGCTACACCTTC
TRBV12-3/TRBV12-4	TRBJ2-1	many	.	CASTYGAADEQFF	TGTGCCAGCACCTACGGGGCGGCGGATGAGCAGTTCTTC
TRBV19	TRBJ2-2	.	TRBD1	CASSIDRGTGELFF	TGTGCCAGTAGTATCGACAGGGGAACCGGGGAGCTGTTTTTT
TRBV7-2	TRBJ2-2	few	.	CASIPRPGELFF	TGTGCCAGCATACCCCGCCCCGGGGAGCTGTTTTTT
TRBV5-6	TRBJ2-7	few	TRBD1	CASKGQGSYEQYF	TGTGCCAGCAAAGGACAGGGGTCCTACGAGCAGTACTTC
TRBV4-2	TRBJ2-7	.	TRBD2	CASSQGGLAGVYEQYF	TGTGCCAGCAGCCAAGGTGGACTAGCGGGGGTCTACGAGCAGTACTTC
TRBV4-1	TRBJ1-6	.	.	CASSLGQTERGSPLHF	TGCGCCAGCAGCCTAGGACAGACGGAAAGGGGATCACCCCTCCACTTT
TRBV27	TRBJ2-2	many	.	CASSEKNTGELFF	TGTGCCAGCAGTGAAAAAAACACCGGGGAGCTGTTTTTT
TRBV10-3	TRBJ1-1	.	.	CAISGKRGPGGNEAFF	TGTGCCATCAGTGGGAAGCGTGGTCCCGGGGGCAATGAAGCTTTCTTT
TRBV7-9	TRBJ2-3	few	.	CASSLVDGDTQYF	TGTGCCAGCAGCTTAGTTGACGGAGATACGCAGTATTTT
TRBV11-2	TRBJ2-3	few	TRBD2	CASSPNRGVGTDTQYF	TGTGCCAGCAGCCCTAATCGGGGGGTGGGCACAGATACGCAGTATTTT
TRBV5-4	TRBJ2-2	many	TRBD2	CASSLAGEIGELFF	TGTGCCAGCAGCTTAGCGGGGGAAATCGGGGAGCTGTTTTTT
TRBV4-1	TRBJ2-4	few	.	CASSQWPTGAKNIQYF	TGCGCCAGCAGCCAATGGCCCACCGGAGCCAAAAACATTCAGTACTTC
TRBV7-2	TRBJ1-2	few	TRBD1	CASSRAGTGVRYTF	TGTGCCAGCAGCCGCGCCGGGACAGGGGTTCGCTACACCTTC
TRBV7-2	TRBJ2-5	few	TRBD2	CASSLPATSGDETQYF	TGTGCCAGCAGCTTACCTGCGACTAGCGGGGATGAGACCCAGTACTTC
TRBV21-1	TRBJ1-6	few	.	CASSKVRVERSPLHF	TGTGCCAGCAGCAAAGTCCGGGTGGAAAGGTCACCCCTCCACTTT
TRBV20-1	TRBJ1-5	many	.	CSAVPSGRLNQPQHF	TGCAGTGCGGTACCCTCTGGCAGGCTCAATCAGCCCCAGCATTTT
TRBV4-1	TRBJ2-3	many	.	CASSQVADTQYF	TGCGCCAGCAGCCAAGTAGCAGATACGCAGTATTTT
TRBV27	TRBJ2-1	few	.	CASSLMYDNYNEQFF	TGTGCCAGCAGTTTAATGTATGACAACTACAATGAGCAGTTCTTC
TRBV5-1	TRBJ2-3	.	.	CASRTGTPPDTQYF	TGCGCCAGCAGGACCGGGACACCCCCAGATACGCAGTATTTT
TRBV20-1	TRBJ2-2	many	.	CSARTVNTGELFF	TGCAGTGCCCGGACAGTGAACACCGGGGAGCTGTTTTTT
TRBV4-1	TRBJ2-2	.	.	CASSPSGAGMGNTGELFF	TGCGCCAGCAGCCCCTCTGGAGCAGGGATGGGGAACACCGGGGAGCTGTTTTTT
TRBV27	TRBJ1-1	.	.	CASSLNAGMVTEAFF	TGTGCCAGCAGTTTAAATGCGGGCATGGTCACTGAAGCTTTCTTT
TRBV5-1	TRBJ1-1	many	.	CASSLDPGGTEAFF	TGCGCCAGCAGCTTGGATCCGGGGGGCACTGAAGCTTTCTTT
TRBV12-3/TRBV12-4	TRBJ1-2	.	TRBD1	CASSSRTGGGGYTF	TGTGCCAGCAGTTCACGTACAGGGGGTGGTGGCTACACCTTC
TRBV12-3/TRBV12-4	TRBJ2-1	few	.	CASSALVGGQDEQFF	TGTGCCAGCAGTGCCTTAGTGGGGGGGCAGGATGAGCAGTTCTTC
TRBV5-3	TRBJ1-6	few	TRBD1	CARSPDRANSPLHF	TGTGCCAGAAGCCCGGACAGGGCTAATTCACCCCTCCACTTT
TRBV5-1	TRBJ2-3	few	.	CASSLGANWGTDTQYF	TGCGCCAGCAGCTTGGGAGCGAATTGGGGCACAGATACGCAGTATTTT
TRBV9	TRBJ2-3	.	.	CASSVAGRDTQYF	TGTGCCAGCAGCGTAGCAGGGAGAGATACGCAGTATTTT
TRBV10-2	TRBJ2-6	few	.	CASATVSGANVLTF	TGCGCCAGCGCCACAGTCTCTGGGGCCAACGTCCTGACTTTC
TRBV6-2/TRBV6-3	TRBJ2-5	.	.	CASSYVRLAGRQEETQYF	TGTGCCAGCAGTTACGTTCGGTTGGCAGGGAGACAAGAAGAGACCCAGTACTTC
TRBV7-9	TRBJ2-3	.	.	CASSPTVSSTDTQYF	TGTGCCAGCAGCCCCACAGTCTCAAGCACAGATACGCAGTATTTT
TRBV11-1	TRBJ2-2	few	.	CASSPRLAGELFF	TGTGCCAGCAGCCCCCGACTAGCCGGGGAGCTGTTTTTT
TRBV2	TRBJ1-5	.	.	CASTQGHQPQHF	TGTGCCAGCACACAGGGCCATCAGCCCCAGCATTTT
TRBV7-3	TRBJ2-5	few	.	CASSLTGYSGRGTQYF	TGTGCCAGCAGCTTAACGGGCTACAGCGGGCGTGGGACCCAGTACTTC
TRBV3-1	TRBJ1-1	.	TRBD1	CASSQRTGLLPEAFF	TGTGCCAGCAGCCAAAGGACAGGGCTTTTGCCTGAAGCTTTCTTT
TRBV4-3	TRBJ2-3	.	TRBD1	CASSPRQGLDTQYF	TGCGCCAGCAGCCCCCGACAGGGTTTGGATACGCAGTATTTT
TRBV7-2	TRBJ2-1	.	TRBD1	CASSSRDRGTNEQFF	TGTGCCAGCAGCTCCCGGGACAGGGGGACCAATGAGCAGTTCTTC
TRBV5-1	TRBJ1-1	many	.	CASSFKGVNTEAFF	TGCGCCAGCAGCTTCAAGGGAGTAAACACTGAAGCTTTCTTT
TRBV7-2	TRBJ2-7	many	.	CASSPQDRGEQYF	TGTGCCAGCAGCCCACAGGACCGGGGCGAGCAGTACTTC
TRBV9	TRBJ2-3	few	.	CASSLDAGSPDTQYF	TGTGCCAGCAGCCTAGATGCGGGATCCCCAGATACGCAGTATTTT
TRBV7-2	TRBJ2-3	many	.	CASSLSRGSTDTQYF	TGTGCCAGCAGCTTATCGAGGGGCAGCACAGATACGCAGTATTTT
TRBV5-1	TRBJ1-2	.	.	CASSFDSLGYTF	TGCGCCAGCAGCTTCGACAGCCTTGGCTACACCTTC